This T cell receptor beta chain was retrieved from a study of blood T cell repertoires in COVID-19. The overall study: Samples taken during acute and convalescent COVID-19 were collected in the United States, Italy and Spain. PBMCs, B-cell-depleted T cells, or T cells provided the cDNA or gDNA that made up the material.

Original data processing: Amplified reference gene primers provided the basis for estimating nucleated cell counts. Produced via immunoSEQ multiplex PCR; TCRdb's table is partial and in-frame only. The V and J calls and clone size were taken over from that table, and D and trimming were inferred from the DNA. The sample records about 190,000 clones, around 85% being singletons. The germline V and J ends were trimmed by 5 bases and 6 bases, with 10 bases remaining between them. The CDR3 spans 13 residues. The V gene's germline CDR1 is SGHAT and CDR2 FQNNGV. The origin of this receptor is a man between 25 and 39 years old with acute or convalescent COVID-19. The chain combines TRBV11-2 with TRBJ2-2; a weak D match, TRBD1 (6 bases). Sequenced: peripheral blood. CDR3 amino acids: CASSNTGSGELFF. The DNA for the CDR3 is TGTGCCAGCAGCAACACAGGGTCCGGGGAGCTGTTTTTT.